These T cell receptor beta chains were read from a single sample in a study of cytomegalovirus exposure and HLA in healthy donors. Method: immunoSEQ multiplex PCR; TCRdb's copy keeps in-frame clones and lacks some. This repertoire shows a few hundred thousand clones, about 80% found once; its top ten account for 1.4%. Source material: PBMCs. The receptors were gathered from a girl aged 5 to 17 in good health and CMV-seronegative. The CDR3 runs from the conserved cysteine through the conserved F or W. A D gene is named only where the DNA matches it firmly. A row's size may be missing; if present it is once, few, many or a size class.

>13|-|TRBV6-1|-|TRBJ1-1
TGTGCCAGCAGTGAGACAGAGAACACTGAAGCTTTCTTT
CASSETENTEAFF
>12|-|TRBV5-4|-|TRBJ2-7
TGTGCCAGCAGCTTGGACAGATACGAGCAGTACTTC
CASSLDRYEQYF
>17|-|TRBV7-2|TRBD2|TRBJ2-1
TGTGCCAGCAGCTTAGTATTCTGGCGGGGGGATACCAATGAGCAGTTCTTC
CASSLVFWRGDTNEQFF
>15|-|TRBV9|-|TRBJ2-1
TGTGCCAGCAGCGCGACAGTCTTGGCTGGGAATGAGCAGTTCTTC
CASSATVLAGNEQFF
>15|-|TRBV7-8|TRBD2|TRBJ2-7
TGTGCCAGCAGCCCAGGGACTAGCAGATCGTACGAGCAGTACTTC
CASSPGTSRSYEQYF
>14|-|TRBV28|-|TRBJ1-5
TGTGCCAGCAGTTCTTGGGGTTCCGAGGGGGCCCAGCATTTT
CASSSWGSEGAQHF
>19|-|TRBV28|-|TRBJ1-2
TGTGCCAGCAGTTCCTCGGTCGCGGGGTCCAGAACCGCTAACTATGGCTACACCTTC
CASSSSVAGSRTANYGYTF
>15|-|TRBV9|TRBD1|TRBJ2-7
TGTGCCAGCAGCGTAGCTACGGCCGGACAGGACGAGCAGTACTTC
CASSVATAGQDEQYF
>15|once|TRBV7-9|-|TRBJ2-7
TGTGCCAGCAGCTTAGGCGGGGGCCGGTCCTACGAGCAGTACTTC
CASSLGGGRSYEQYF
>14|-|TRBV28|TRBD1|TRBJ1-4
TGTGCCAGCAGCCCGGGACAGCCTAATGAAAAACTGTTTTTT
CASSPGQPNEKLFF
>15|-|TRBV19|TRBD2|TRBJ2-3
TGTGCCAGTAGGGAGACTAGCGGATACACAGATACGCAGTATTTT
CASRETSGYTDTQYF
>17|-|TRBV7-2|TRBD2|TRBJ2-3
TGTGCCAGCAGCTTAGGGGGACTAGCGGGGCCTACAGATACGCAGTATTTT
CASSLGGLAGPTDTQYF
>14|-|TRBV19|TRBD1|TRBJ2-7
TGTGCCAGTAGTCCCGGGACAGGGAACTACGAGCAGTACTTC
CASSPGTGNYEQYF
>15|once|TRBV11-2|TRBD1|TRBJ2-7
TGTGCCAGCAGCCGAAGTGTGGGACAGACCTACGGGCAGTACTTC
CASSRSVGQTYGQYF
>15|-|TRBV2|-|TRBJ2-5
TGTGCCAGCAGAGAGGGTCGGACTGGTTGGGAGACCCAGTACTTC
CASREGRTGWETQYF
>17|-|TRBV28|TRBD2|TRBJ2-7
TGTGCCAGCAGGCCGGGACTAGCGGGGGCCCCACCTACCGAGCAGTACTTC
CASRPGLAGAPPTEQYF
>16|-|TRBV5-1|TRBD1|TRBJ2-2
TGCGCCAGCAATATGTCCCCCGACAGGGACACCGGGGAGCTGTTTTTT
CASNMSPDRDTGELFF
>14|-|TRBV28|-|TRBJ1-5
TGTGCCAGCAAGAGTAGCAGGGTCAATCAGCCCCAGCATTTT
CASKSSRVNQPQHF
>13|-|TRBV5-6|-|TRBJ2-5
TGTGCCAGCAGCTTCGCGCGGCTGGAGACCCAGTACTTC
CASSFARLETQYF
>16|-|TRBV30|-|TRBJ1-5
TGTGCCTGGAGCGATCGCTGGCTGGGAGGAGGTCAGCCCCAGCATTTT
CAWSDRWLGGGQPQHF
>15|-|TRBV5-1|-|TRBJ2-7
TGCGCCAGCAGCTTAGCCGGGACTGAATCCTACGAGCAGTACTTC
CASSLAGTESYEQYF
>14|once|TRBV27|TRBD1|TRBJ1-5
TGTGCCAGCAGTCCACGGGGGACAGATCAGCCCCAGCATTTT
CASSPRGTDQPQHF
>13|-|TRBV27|-|TRBJ2-1
TGTGCCAGCAGTTTATTGTCGGACTATGAGCAGTTCTTC
CASSLLSDYEQFF
>14|-|TRBV29-1|-|TRBJ1-2
TGCAGCGTTGATCGGAGGGTTGCCGGGTATGGCTACACCTTC
CSVDRRVAGYGYTF
>15|-|TRBV19|TRBD1|TRBJ1-5
TGTGCCAGTAGTACGATGACAGGGAGCAATCAGCCCCAGCATTTT
CASSTMTGSNQPQHF
>14|-|TRBV19|TRBD1|TRBJ2-2
TGTGCCAGTAGCCGGGACAGGGGAACCGGGGAGCTGTTTTTT
CASSRDRGTGELFF
>16|once|TRBV9|-|TRBJ1-6
TGTGCCAGCAGCGCCCCACTTGGGGCAGCAAATTCACCCCTCCACTTT
CASSAPLGAANSPLHF
>16|-|TRBV7-8|-|TRBJ2-7
TGTGCCAGCAGCTTAAATGATAGGGGCTGGGGCTCCGAGCAGTACTTC
CASSLNDRGWGSEQYF
>16|-|TRBV7-2|-|TRBJ1-5
TGTGCCAGCAGCTTAGCGGTTTCGGGTTCGGGTCAGCCCCAGCATTTT
CASSLAVSGSGQPQHF
>15|-|TRBV5-6|TRBD2|TRBJ2-7
TGTGCCAGCAGCTTGGGACTAGCGGGAGAATACGAGCAGTACTTC
CASSLGLAGEYEQYF
>13|-|TRBV28|TRBD1|TRBJ1-2
TGTGCCAGCAGTTTGTTACGACAGGGTGGCTACACCTTC
CASSLLRQGGYTF
>16|few|TRBV4-1|TRBD1|TRBJ1-2
TGCGCCAGCAGCCAAGATAGGACAGGGGCGCTGTATGGCTACACCTTC
CASSQDRTGALYGYTF